Listed below are T cell receptor beta chains from one sample, sequenced in a study of metastatic and nonmetastatic thyroid tumors. TCRdb re-called clones via MiXCR from the PCR reads. The repertoire holds 20,000 or so clones, under 35% seen once, with 6% to 7% in the top ten. Sequencing input: blood. The receptors shown here come from a female donor with papillary thyroid cancer or a benign thyroid nodule (not recorded which). Some clones in this sample may be carry-over from other donors' samples. The CDR3 runs from the conserved cysteine through the conserved F or W. Fields, in order: D gene, J gene, clone size, V gene, CDR3 protein, CDR3 DNA. A D gene is named only where the DNA matches it firmly. Clone size is given for some rows only: seen once, a few or many times, or a class if the clone is expanded.

d_call: NA; j_call: TRBJ2-7; clone_size: NA; v_call: TRBV6-2/TRBV6-3; cdr3_aa: CASSFIGTSPRYEQYF; cdr3_nt: TGTGCCAGCAGTTTCATCGGGACAAGCCCCCGCTACGAGCAGTACTTC
d_call: TRBD1; j_call: TRBJ1-1; clone_size: NA; v_call: TRBV6-2/TRBV6-3; cdr3_aa: CASSPGQGVCAFF; cdr3_nt: TGTGCCAGCAGCCCAGGACAGGGCGTGTGTGCTTTCTTT
d_call: NA; j_call: TRBJ1-2; clone_size: NA; v_call: TRBV7-9; cdr3_aa: CASSSSGANYGYTF; cdr3_nt: TGTGCCAGCAGCTCAAGCGGGGCTAACTATGGCTACACCTTC
d_call: NA; j_call: TRBJ2-1; clone_size: many; v_call: TRBV3-1; cdr3_aa: CASSQVNSVVNEQFF; cdr3_nt: TGTGCCAGCAGCCAAGTCAACAGTGTAGTCAATGAGCAGTTCTTC
d_call: TRBD2; j_call: TRBJ2-5; clone_size: NA; v_call: TRBV11-3; cdr3_aa: CVSTPHSGLDRETQYF; cdr3_nt: TGTGTCAGCACCCCTCATTCTGGACTAGACCGGGAGACCCAGTACTTC
d_call: TRBD2; j_call: TRBJ2-2; clone_size: NA; v_call: TRBV6-2/TRBV6-3; cdr3_aa: CASSDSIRGDTGELFF; cdr3_nt: TGTGCCAGCAGTGACTCGATTCGGGGGGACACCGGGGAGCTGTTTTTT
d_call: NA; j_call: TRBJ1-4; clone_size: NA; v_call: TRBV18; cdr3_aa: CASSPRTTEEKLFF; cdr3_nt: TGTGCCAGCTCACCTAGGACCACGGAGGAGAAACTGTTTTTT
d_call: NA; j_call: TRBJ2-7; clone_size: NA; v_call: TRBV6-1; cdr3_aa: CASQRGSYEQYF; cdr3_nt: TGTGCCAGCCAGCGCGGTTCCTACGAGCAGTACTTC
d_call: TRBD1; j_call: TRBJ1-6; clone_size: many; v_call: TRBV4-2; cdr3_aa: CASSLTGTGPNSPLHF; cdr3_nt: TGTGCCAGCAGCCTTACCGGGACAGGGCCCAATTCACCCCTCCACTTT
d_call: TRBD1; j_call: TRBJ1-4; clone_size: many; v_call: TRBV7-6; cdr3_aa: CASSLGDRGGEKLFF; cdr3_nt: TGTGCCAGCAGCTTAGGCGACAGGGGCGGTGAAAAACTGTTTTTT
d_call: NA; j_call: TRBJ1-5; clone_size: many; v_call: TRBV18; cdr3_aa: CASSPGREQPQHF; cdr3_nt: TGTGCCAGCTCACCCGGGAGGGAGCAGCCCCAGCATTTT
d_call: NA; j_call: TRBJ1-1; clone_size: NA; v_call: TRBV30; cdr3_aa: CAGGTIGTEAFF; cdr3_nt: TGTGCCGGGGGGACAATCGGGACTGAAGCTTTCTTT
d_call: TRBD2; j_call: TRBJ2-1; clone_size: medium-sized; v_call: TRBV19; cdr3_aa: CASSTGLAGSDEQFF; cdr3_nt: TGTGCCAGTAGTACAGGACTAGCGGGCTCTGATGAGCAGTTCTTC
d_call: TRBD2; j_call: TRBJ2-6; clone_size: many; v_call: TRBV25-1; cdr3_aa: CASSGSGTGRLAGGSGANVLTF; cdr3_nt: TGTGCCAGCAGTGGATCCGGGACAGGGAGACTAGCGGGAGGGTCTGGGGCCAACGTCCTGACTTTC
d_call: TRBD2; j_call: TRBJ2-1; clone_size: medium-sized; v_call: TRBV2; cdr3_aa: CASRGGGYNEQFF; cdr3_nt: TGTGCCAGCAGGGGGGGAGGGTACAATGAGCAGTTCTTC
d_call: NA; j_call: TRBJ2-7; clone_size: once; v_call: TRBV20-1; cdr3_aa: CSARDTGGTAGEQYF; cdr3_nt: TGCAGTGCTAGAGACACCGGAGGGACGGCGGGTGAGCAGTACTTC
d_call: NA; j_call: TRBJ2-3; clone_size: NA; v_call: TRBV6-2/TRBV6-3; cdr3_aa: CASSLTLATDTQYF; cdr3_nt: TGTGCCAGCAGTTTAACTCTAGCCACAGATACGCAGTATTTT
d_call: TRBD1; j_call: TRBJ1-1; clone_size: NA; v_call: TRBV11-2; cdr3_aa: CASSTDRATEAFF; cdr3_nt: TGTGCCAGCAGCACCGACAGGGCCACTGAAGCTTTCTTT
d_call: NA; j_call: TRBJ2-7; clone_size: NA; v_call: TRBV3-1; cdr3_aa: CASSQDLQVSSSSYEQYF; cdr3_nt: TGTGCCAGCAGCCAAGATTTGCAGGTATCTTCAAGCTCCTACGAGCAGTACTTC
d_call: NA; j_call: TRBJ1-2; clone_size: many; v_call: TRBV9; cdr3_aa: CASSVQGLDGYTF; cdr3_nt: TGTGCCAGCAGCGTCCAGGGGTTAGATGGCTACACCTTC
d_call: NA; j_call: TRBJ1-2; clone_size: few; v_call: TRBV28; cdr3_aa: CASSLRSGYGYTF; cdr3_nt: TGTGCCAGCAGTCTCAGGAGTGGCTATGGCTACACCTTC
d_call: TRBD1; j_call: TRBJ1-5; clone_size: few; v_call: TRBV27; cdr3_aa: CASSLSGPAGGANQPQHF; cdr3_nt: TGTGCCAGCAGTTTATCGGGTCCTGCAGGGGGTGCGAATCAGCCCCAGCATTTT
d_call: TRBD2; j_call: TRBJ2-2; clone_size: NA; v_call: TRBV20-1; cdr3_aa: CSAQTSGRTGELFF; cdr3_nt: TGCAGTGCCCAGACTAGCGGGAGAACCGGGGAGCTGTTTTTT
d_call: TRBD2; j_call: TRBJ2-7; clone_size: many; v_call: TRBV7-2; cdr3_aa: CASSNPGRLAGGAYEQYF; cdr3_nt: TGTGCCAGCAGCAACCCCGGTCGACTAGCGGGAGGAGCGTACGAGCAGTACTTC
d_call: TRBD1; j_call: TRBJ1-1; clone_size: NA; v_call: TRBV6-1; cdr3_aa: CATSRDRGTETFF; cdr3_nt: TGTGCCACCAGCCGGGACAGGGGAACTGAAACTTTCTTT
d_call: NA; j_call: TRBJ2-7; clone_size: NA; v_call: TRBV6-1; cdr3_aa: CASLWGYEQYF; cdr3_nt: TGTGCCAGCTTATGGGGCTACGAGCAGTACTTC
d_call: TRBD1; j_call: TRBJ2-3; clone_size: NA; v_call: TRBV24-1; cdr3_aa: CATMSGTGETDTQYF; cdr3_nt: TGTGCCACCATGTCAGGTACAGGGGAAACAGATACGCAGTATTTT
d_call: TRBD2; j_call: TRBJ2-7; clone_size: NA; v_call: TRBV6-2/TRBV6-3; cdr3_aa: CASSTGLVGDEQYF; cdr3_nt: TGTGCCAGCAGTACGGGACTAGTGGGCGACGAGCAGTACTTC
d_call: TRBD2; j_call: TRBJ2-1; clone_size: NA; v_call: TRBV11-2; cdr3_aa: CASSWGLAGLSPRNEQFF; cdr3_nt: TGTGCCAGCAGCTGGGGACTAGCGGGCCTGAGCCCCCGGAATGAGCAGTTCTTC
d_call: NA; j_call: TRBJ2-7; clone_size: few; v_call: TRBV6-2/TRBV6-3; cdr3_aa: CASSSRGSYEQYF; cdr3_nt: TGTGCCAGCAGTTCCAGGGGCTCCTACGAGCAGTACTTC
d_call: TRBD2; j_call: TRBJ2-1; clone_size: NA; v_call: TRBV4-1; cdr3_aa: CASSRIEWGLAGKDNEQFF; cdr3_nt: TGCGCCAGCAGCCGGATCGAATGGGGACTAGCGGGGAAAGACAATGAGCAGTTCTTC
d_call: NA; j_call: TRBJ1-1; clone_size: many; v_call: TRBV4-1; cdr3_aa: CASSQGTGYGTEAFF; cdr3_nt: TGCGCCAGCAGCCAAGGAACAGGGTATGGCACTGAAGCTTTCTTT